These 15 T cell receptor beta chains came from one sample sequenced in a study of metastatic and nonmetastatic thyroid tumors. TCRdb re-called clones from the PCR reads using MiXCR. In the table there are 24,000 or so clones, around 20% of which are singletons. Nobody among the patients had been given any treatment before thyroid surgery. Sequenced material: blood. The receptors come from a male donor with papillary thyroid cancer or a benign thyroid nodule (not recorded which). Some clones in this sample may be carry-over from other donors' samples.

The table lists this clone with many counts. A single base separates this from a much larger clone, so it may be a read error. The chain carries TRBV6-4 and TRBJ1-6; D gene unclear. The germline V gene has CDR1 MRHNA and CDR2 SNTAGT. The CDR3 is 14 residues long. Trimming left V 4 bases short and J 10 bases short, with 14 bases between. CDR3 region: CASSAEGTGSPLHF. The CDR3 DNA reads as TGTGCCAGCAGTGCCGAGGGCACGGGCTCACCCCTCCACTTT.

This clone was found many times. The chain is built from TRBV20-1 and TRBJ1-2; D may be TRBD1 (6 bases). Per germline, CDR1 DFQATT and CDR2 SNEGSKA (reference sequence). V lost 4 bases, J lost 0 bases, and 15 bases lay in between. The CDR3 has 15 amino acids. Here the CDR3 reads CSATTLGGANYGYTF. CDR3 in DNA: TGCAGTGCTACCACCCTGGGGGGCGCTAACTATGGCTACACCTTC.

This clone came up many times. V is TRBV5-1 and J is TRBJ2-3; D unclear. Germline lookup yields CDR1 SGHRS and CDR2 YFSETQ. The CDR3 has 11 residues. The V gene lost 5 bases and the J gene lost 2 bases, with 3 bases spanning the gap. The CDR3 DNA reads TGCGCCAGCAGATACACAGATACGCAGTATTTT. Protein: CASRYTDTQYF.

This clone occurred a few times. This rearrangement joins TRBV6-2 or TRBV6-3 to TRBJ2-7, with D perhaps matching TRBD1 (6 bases). The germline V gene has CDR1 MNHEY and CDR2 SVGEGT. V lost 0 bases and J 5 bases, leaving 11 bases between the germline ends. CDR3 length: 14 amino acids. The CDR3 coding sequence is TGTGCCAGCAGTTACTCGATCACAGGGAACGAGCAGTACTTC. It codes for CASSYSITGNEQYF.

The CDR3 DNA sequence: TGTGCCAGCAGCTTCCGACCCGGTTCGGGTTCACCCCTCCACTTT. This codes for CASSFRPGSGSPLHF. The chain couples TRBV11-2 to TRBJ1-6; D uncertain. This CDR3 comprises 15 residues. V was clipped by 3 bases and J by 9 bases, with 15 bases between them. Germline V gene sequence: CDR1 SGHAT, CDR2 FQNNGV.

In its sample, this clone was seen many times. A much larger clone lies one base from this, so it may be a read error. This chain links TRBV5-6 with TRBJ2-2; weak D call: TRBD2 (5 bases). Germline CDR1 reads SGHDT; CDR2 reads YYEEEE. This CDR3 contains 13 residues. CDR3 sequence reads: CASSLVGTGELVF. As DNA, the CDR3 is TGTGCCAGCAGCTTGGTCGGTACCGGGGAGCTGGTTTTT.

This clone was picked up many times. The chain carries TRBV5-1 and TRBJ2-6, with D possibly matching TRBD1 (6 bases). V lost 7 bases and J lost 0, with 11 bases in between. Germline CDR1 and CDR2: SGHRS and YFSETQ. This CDR3 is built from 15 residues. The chain's CDR3 is CASLEGGSGANVLTF. The CDR3 coding sequence is TGCGCCAGCCTCGAAGGGGGCTCTGGGGCCAACGTCCTGACTTTC.

This clone was found many times. The genes are TRBV19 and TRBJ1-5; weak D call: TRBD1 (5 bases). CDR1 and CDR2 from the germline V gene are LNHDA and SQIVND (reference sequence). Trimming took 3 bases from V and 3 from J, leaving 6 bases between them. This CDR3 has 13 amino acids. The DNA for the CDR3 is TGTGCCAGTAGTATCGGGACCAATCAGCCCCAGCATTTT. Amino acid sequence: CASSIGTNQPQHF.

Here the CDR3 DNA reads TGTGCCAGTAGTATGGGCGGGGGGGTATCTAATGAGCAGTTCTTC. This translates into CASSMGGGVSNEQFF. This rearrangement joins TRBV19 to TRBJ2-1, with 9 bases aligning to TRBD2. Looked up from germline, CDR1 is LNHDA and CDR2 is SQIVND (reference sequence). The CDR3 totals 15 residues. Losses at the gene ends were 3 bases for V and 7 bases for J; bases not matched to a gene: 7.

This clone was counted at least ten times. V usage is TRBV20-1 and J usage is TRBJ2-3; a possible D gene is TRBD2 (6 bases). CDR3 size: 13 residues. Germline lookup yields CDR1 DFQATT and CDR2 SNEGSKA (reference sequence). V was shortened by 6 bases and J by 2 bases, with 12 bases between the two germline ends. CDR3 sequence reads: CSAIAAITDTQYF. The CDR3 DNA follows: TGCAGTGCAATAGCGGCCATCACAGATACGCAGTATTTT.

This clone was seen many times. The chain carries TRBV4-1 and TRBJ2-7; a possible D gene is TRBD1 (5 bases). The CDR3 runs 16 residues. Trimming took off 2 bases at V and 0 bases at J, with 14 bases between the two ends. CDR1 is MGHRA, CDR2 YSYEKL, per germline. The CDR3 coding sequence is TGCGCCAGCAGCCAAAAACAACCAGGGTACTCCTACGAGCAGTACTTC. Translation: CASSQKQPGYSYEQYF.

The chain is built from TRBV10-3 and TRBJ1-5; D is possibly TRBD1 (6 bases). Germline CDR1 is ENHRY and CDR2 is SYGVKD. The CDR3 has 14 amino acids. Trimming pared 3 bases from V and 7 bases from J, leaving 13 bases between. CDR3 protein: CAISDRGARQPQHF. The CDR3 bases are TGTGCCATCAGTGATCGGGGGGCCCGACAGCCCCAGCATTTT.

Concerning this clone: Since no conserved phenylalanine or tryptophan closes the CDR3, a read error is the likely cause. The rearrangement uses TRBV7-2 and TRBJ2-7; unclear D gene. The length of the CDR3 is 12 residues. Germline V gene data show CDR1 as SGHTA and CDR2 as FQGNSA. Trimming cost V 3 bases and J 7 bases, with 10 bases left between them. CDR3 DNA sequence: TGTGCCAGCAGCTTTGTATTCGCGGAGCAGTACATC. Translated: CASSFVFAEQYI.

This clone has a handful of counts. The gene calls are TRBV28 and TRBJ1-4, with 8 bases identical to TRBD1. Germline CDR1 is MDHEN and CDR2 is SYDVKM. Germline trimming cut 5 bases from V and 15 bases from J; bases unmatched to any gene: 11. This CDR3 is built from 13 residues. Here the CDR3 reads CASSQLAGTGLFF. The CDR3 bases are TGTGCCAGCAGTCAGTTGGCCGGGACAGGTTTGTTTTTT.

This clone was observed many times. The chain carries TRBV6-1 and TRBJ1-4, with TRBD1 identical over 9 bases. CDR1 and CDR2 from the germline V gene are MNHNS and SASEGT. The V segment lost 4 bases and the J segment 6 bases; nucleotides outside the gene matches: 3. This CDR3 is built from 14 residues. The CDR3 reads CASSAGTGYEKLFF. As DNA, the CDR3 is TGTGCCAGCAGTGCCGGGACAGGGTATGAAAAACTGTTTTTT.